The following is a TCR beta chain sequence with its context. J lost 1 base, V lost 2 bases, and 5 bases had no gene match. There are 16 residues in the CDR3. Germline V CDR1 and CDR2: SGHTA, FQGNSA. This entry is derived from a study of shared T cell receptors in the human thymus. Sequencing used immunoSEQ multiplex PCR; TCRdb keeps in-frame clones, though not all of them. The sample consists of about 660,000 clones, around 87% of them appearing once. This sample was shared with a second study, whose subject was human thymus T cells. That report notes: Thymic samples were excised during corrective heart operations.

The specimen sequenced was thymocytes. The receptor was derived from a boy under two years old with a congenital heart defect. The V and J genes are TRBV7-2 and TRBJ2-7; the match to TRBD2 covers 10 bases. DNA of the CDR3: TGTGCCAGCAGCTTATCAGCGGGAGGGGAATCCTACGAGCAGTACTTC. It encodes CASSLSAGGESYEQYF.